The 25 T cell receptor beta chains reported below all come from one sample, sequenced in a study of control samples from healthy donors and cancer patients. Assay used: immunoSEQ multiplex PCR; TCRdb lists only in-frame clones, some missing. This sample yields about 120,000 clones, of which around 87% are seen a single time; roughly 12% belongs to the top ten. The source material was blood. These receptors were taken from a man aged 25-45 years in good health.

This clone has more than one count but fewer than ten. V usage is TRBV29-1 and J usage is TRBJ2-5; unclear D gene. The V gene's germline CDR1 is SQVTM and CDR2 ANQGSEA. The CDR3 covers 11 residues. V lost 4 bases to trimming and J lost 5 bases, with 8 bases between them. The CDR3 nucleotides read TGCAGCGTTGTACAGAGGGAGACCCAGTACTTC. This codes for CSVVQRETQYF.

In its sample, this clone was seen once. The V gene is TRBV5-4, the J gene TRBJ2-3; 10 bases line up with TRBD2. CDR1 is SGHNT and CDR2 is YYREEE in the germline V gene (reference sequence). CDR3 length equals 16 residues. Trimming cost V 0 bases and J 3 bases; bases outside gene matches: 4. In DNA, the CDR3 is TGTGCCAGCAGCTTGGGGGGACTAGCGTGGACAGATACGCAGTATTTT. The encoded protein is CASSLGGLAWTDTQYF.

The chain carries TRBV27 and TRBJ1-1; 9 nucleotides match TRBD1. Germline V gene lookup returns CDR1 MNHEY and CDR2 SMNVEV (reference sequence). The J segment lost 2 bases and the V segment lost 1 base, leaving 5 bases of the junction unmatched. The CDR3 is 16 amino acids. In DNA, the CDR3 is TGTGCCAGCAGTTTATTCGGGACAGGGATAAACACTGAAGCTTTCTTT. It is translated as CASSLFGTGINTEAFF.

This chain joins TRBV29-1 and TRBJ1-4; the D gene is possibly TRBD1 (6 bases). The CDR3 sequence is 14 residues long. Between the trimmed V and J ends, which lost 5 bases and 8 bases, there was a span of 18 bases. Germline CDR1 and CDR2: SQVTM and ANQGSEA. The CDR3 loop reads CSVSKGGQGEKLFF. DNA for the CDR3: TGCAGCGTTTCAAAGGGAGGGCAGGGGGAAAAACTGTTTTTT.

This CDR3 is CSVVGLLQAGYTF. Written as DNA, the CDR3 is TGCAGCGTTGTTGGGTTACTCCAAGCGGGCTACACCTTC. The chain uses TRBV29-1 and TRBJ1-2; D gene uncertain. The CDR3 runs to 13 residues. The V end was cut by 4 bases, the J end by 8 bases, with 17 bases between. Per germline, CDR1 SQVTM and CDR2 ANQGSEA.

The V call is TRBV24-1, the J call TRBJ2-1; 16 positions agree with TRBD2. Trimming took 9 bases from V and 2 from J; bases not matched to a gene: 0. Germline V gene lookup returns CDR1 KGHDR and CDR2 SFDVKD. The CDR3 has 15 residues. The CDR3 region is CATGTSGGAYNEQFF. CDR3 bases: TGTGCCACCGGGACTAGCGGGGGGGCCTACAATGAGCAGTTCTTC.

This clone came up a few times. V gene TRBV28 combines with J gene TRBJ2-5, with 7 bases aligning to TRBD1. V lost 3 bases and J lost 5; bases outside the gene matches: 6. This CDR3 region has 14 residues. CDR1 is MDHEN and CDR2 is SYDVKM in the germline V gene. Here the CDR3 reads CASSFGTAGETQYF. CDR3 sequence (DNA): TGTGCCAGCAGTTTCGGGACAGCTGGGGAGACCCAGTACTTC.

The rearrangement links TRBV3-1 (or the pseudogene TRBV3-2) to TRBJ2-7; perhaps TRBD1 as D (6 bases). The CDR3 runs to 15 residues. From germline, CDR1 is LGHDT and CDR2 YNNKEL (reference sequence). The V end lost 3 bases, the J end lost 5 bases, and 17 bases lay between the germline ends. As DNA, the CDR3 is TGTGCCAGCAGCCAGACTCTTACAGGGCCAAACGAGCAGTACGTC. Translation: CASSQTLTGPNEQYV.

V is TRBV6-5 and J is TRBJ1-2; 9 nucleotides match TRBD1. The germline V gene has CDR1 MNHEY and CDR2 SVGAGI. V lost 0 bases and J lost 2; bases outside the gene matches: 4. The CDR3 extends over 16 amino acids. The CDR3 DNA reads as TGTGCCAGCAGTTACTCGTCGGGACAGGGCAACTATGGCTACACCTTC. Amino acids: CASSYSSGQGNYGYTF.

V is TRBV28 and J is TRBJ1-2, with D unclear. There are 12 residues in the CDR3. V lost 2 bases to trimming and J lost 5 bases, with 6 bases between them. Germline V gives CDR1 MDHEN, CDR2 SYDVKM. CDR3: CASSLLPYGYTF. In DNA form, the CDR3 reads TGTGCCAGCAGTTTACTTCCTTATGGCTACACCTTC.

This chain uses TRBV19 with TRBJ2-3, with 10 bases fitting TRBD2. The CDR3 has 18 amino acids. With 1 base clipped from V and 4 bases from J, the junction kept 11 bases outside the gene matches. Per the germline V gene, CDR1 is LNHDA and CDR2 is SQIVND (reference sequence). The CDR3 spells CASSIGSGSGGASDTQYF. DNA of the CDR3: TGTGCCAGTAGTATAGGGTCGGGGAGCGGGGGGGCGTCAGATACGCAGTATTTT.

V gene TRBV3-1 (or the pseudogene TRBV3-2) combines with J gene TRBJ1-2; D not certain. This CDR3 contains 11 residues. From germline, CDR1 is LGHDT and CDR2 YNNKEL (reference sequence). Trimming stripped 4 bases from V and 8 bases from J, with 8 bases between. CDR3 DNA: TGTGCCAGCAGCCTCGACGGAGGCTACACCTTC. This translates into CASSLDGGYTF.

The genes are TRBV18 and TRBJ1-1; D call uncertain. Trimming stripped 1 base from V and 5 bases from J, with 14 bases between. The CDR3 length is 15 residues. The V gene's germline CDR1 is KGHSH and CDR2 LQKENI. In DNA, the CDR3 is TGTGCCAGCTCACCACGGGAGTGGAAGGTAACTGAAGCTTTCTTT. Translation gives CASSPREWKVTEAFF.

This clone was seen a handful of times. This chain joins TRBV7-6 and TRBJ1-1; the D is unclear. V shed 3 bases and J shed 4 bases, with 12 bases lying between them. The CDR3 loop spans 14 amino acids. CDR1 SGHVS and CDR2 FNYEAQ come from the germline V gene. CDR3 region: CASSLEGHSTEAFF. DNA of the CDR3: TGTGCCAGCAGCTTGGAGGGTCACAGCACTGAAGCTTTCTTT.

The V gene is TRBV6-5, the J gene TRBJ1-6; 11 bases map to TRBD1. The germline gives CDR1 MNHEY, CDR2 SVGAGI. The trim removed 6 bases at V and 6 bases at J, leaving 4 bases unmatched. This CDR3 is 15 amino acids long. DNA of the CDR3: TGTGCCAGCAGCCGCGGACAGGGGGCTAATTCACCCCTCCACTTT. It codes for CASSRGQGANSPLHF.

V and J are TRBV11-2 and TRBJ1-1; TRBD1 might be the D (5 bases). V gave up 0 bases and J gave up 0 bases, with 17 bases separating them. Germline V gives CDR1 SGHAT, CDR2 FQNNGV. The CDR3 length is 18 residues. CDR3 amino acids: CASSLEPGPKKMNTEAFF. CDR3 DNA: TGTGCCAGCAGCTTAGAGCCGGGACCGAAAAAAATGAACACTGAAGCTTTCTTT.

The CDR3 loop is CASSYDPSKNTGELFF. In DNA form, the CDR3 reads TGTGCCAGCAGTTACGACCCGAGTAAGAACACCGGGGAGCTGTTTTTT. V gene TRBV6-5 combines with J gene TRBJ2-2; D unresolved. The CDR3 sequence is 16 residues long. V lost 2 bases and J 1 base, leaving 11 bases between the germline ends. CDR1 is MNHEY and CDR2 is SVGAGI in the germline V gene.

The chain is built from TRBV4-1 and TRBJ1-6; the D is unclear. The germline V gene has CDR1 MGHRA and CDR2 YSYEKL. V lost 2 bases and J 7 bases, leaving 9 bases between the germline ends. This CDR3 region has 14 residues. The chain's CDR3 is CASSQQFGNSPLHF. The DNA for the CDR3 is TGCGCCAGCAGCCAACAGTTCGGGAATTCACCCCTCCACTTT.

The chain couples TRBV5-5 to TRBJ1-4; D gene ambiguous. Per the germline V gene, CDR1 is SGHKS and CDR2 is YYEKEE (reference sequence). The V gene lost 1 base and the J gene lost 7 bases, with 11 bases spanning the gap. CDR3 size: 14 residues. The CDR3 sequence: CASSLNTVSEKLFF. DNA of the CDR3: TGTGCCAGCAGCTTGAACACTGTTAGTGAAAAACTGTTTTTT.

This chain connects TRBV14 to TRBJ1-5, with D unresolved. The V gene lost 4 bases and the J gene lost 1 base, with 8 bases spanning the gap. Germline CDR1 SGHDN, CDR2 FVKESK. The CDR3 loop spans 14 amino acids. The CDR3 is CASSPRASNQPQHF. The CDR3 nucleotides read TGTGCCAGCAGCCCACGGGCGAGCAATCAGCCCCAGCATTTT.

This chain connects TRBV10-3 to TRBJ1-2; D is undetermined. Trimming pared 6 bases from V and 0 bases from J, leaving 17 bases between. The CDR3 consists of 16 residues. Germline V gene lookup returns CDR1 ENHRY and CDR2 SYGVKD. The CDR3 region is CAISPRSWKSNYGYTF. Here the CDR3 DNA reads TGTGCCATCAGCCCGCGATCATGGAAATCTAACTATGGCTACACCTTC.

This sequence joins TRBV7-2 and TRBJ2-2, with D tentatively TRBD1 (5 bases). This CDR3 has 16 amino acids. Trimming took 4 bases from V and 0 from J, leaving 12 bases between them. The germline V gene has CDR1 SGHTA and CDR2 FQGNSA. CDR3 DNA: TGTGCCAGCAGCTCTCAGGGTTTAGCGAACACCGGGGAGCTGTTTTTT. This sequence encodes CASSSQGLANTGELFF.

This sequence joins TRBV18 and TRBJ1-2; D not certain. Germline V gives CDR1 KGHSH, CDR2 LQKENI. V lost 0 bases, J lost 9 bases, and 11 bases lay in between. The CDR3 loop spans 13 amino acids. The CDR3 DNA follows: TGTGCCAGCTCACCACCGGTCGGGGATAGCTACACCTTC. As protein: CASSPPVGDSYTF.

The chain employs TRBV29-1 and TRBJ1-2, with TRBD1 as a possible D gene (5 bases). Germline V lookup: CDR1 SQVTM, CDR2 ANQGSEA. V shed 4 bases and J shed 4 bases, with 10 bases lying between them. The length of the CDR3 is 12 residues. The CDR3 DNA reads as TGCAGCGTTGTCTCAGGGACCTATGGCTACACCTTC. Translation gives CSVVSGTYGYTF.

The chain carries TRBV7-3 and TRBJ1-1; TRBD1 is a possible D gene (5 bases). Trimming shortened V by 2 bases and J by 5 bases, and 12 bases separated the two germline ends. CDR3 length: 14 amino acids. Germline CDR1 SGHTA, CDR2 FQGTGA. The CDR3 spells CASSLGGGKTEAFF. DNA for the CDR3: TGTGCCAGCAGCTTAGGGGGAGGGAAAACTGAAGCTTTCTTT.